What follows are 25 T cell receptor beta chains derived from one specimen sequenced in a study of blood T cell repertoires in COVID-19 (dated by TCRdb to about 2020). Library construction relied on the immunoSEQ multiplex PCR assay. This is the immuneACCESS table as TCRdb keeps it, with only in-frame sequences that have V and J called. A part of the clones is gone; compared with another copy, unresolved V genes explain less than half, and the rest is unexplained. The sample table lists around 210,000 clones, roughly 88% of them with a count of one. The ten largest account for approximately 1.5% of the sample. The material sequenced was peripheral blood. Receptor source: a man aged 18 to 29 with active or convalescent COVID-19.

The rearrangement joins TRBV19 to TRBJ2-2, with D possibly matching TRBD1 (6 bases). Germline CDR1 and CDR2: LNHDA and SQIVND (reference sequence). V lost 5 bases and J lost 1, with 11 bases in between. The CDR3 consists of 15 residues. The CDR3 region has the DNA TGTGCCAGTAGTTATAGGACAGAGAACACCGGGGAGCTGTTTTTT. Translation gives CASSYRTENTGELFF.

The CDR3 sequence: CASFRNSRGLPMNTEAFF. The DNA of the CDR3 is TGTGCCAGCTTTCGTAACTCAAGAGGGCTACCTATGAACACTGAAGCTTTCTTT. The gene calls are TRBV7-9 and TRBJ1-1; D gene uncertain. The germline V and J ends were trimmed by 8 bases and 0 bases, with 25 bases remaining between them. CDR1 SEHNR and CDR2 FQNEAQ come from the germline V gene (reference sequence). CDR3 length equals 18 residues.

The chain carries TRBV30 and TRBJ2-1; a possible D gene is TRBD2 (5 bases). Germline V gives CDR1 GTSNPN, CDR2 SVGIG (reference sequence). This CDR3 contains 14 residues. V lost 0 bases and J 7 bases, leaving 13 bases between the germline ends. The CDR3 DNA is TGTGCCTGGAGTGTACGTGGGAGTGGGAATGAGCAGTTCTTC. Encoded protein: CAWSVRGSGNEQFF.

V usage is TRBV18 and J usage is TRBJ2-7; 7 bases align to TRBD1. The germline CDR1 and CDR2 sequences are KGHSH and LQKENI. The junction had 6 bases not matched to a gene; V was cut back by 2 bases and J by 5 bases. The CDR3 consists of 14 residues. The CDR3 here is CASSPGTAQDEQYF. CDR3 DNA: TGTGCCAGCTCACCAGGGACAGCCCAGGACGAGCAGTACTTC.

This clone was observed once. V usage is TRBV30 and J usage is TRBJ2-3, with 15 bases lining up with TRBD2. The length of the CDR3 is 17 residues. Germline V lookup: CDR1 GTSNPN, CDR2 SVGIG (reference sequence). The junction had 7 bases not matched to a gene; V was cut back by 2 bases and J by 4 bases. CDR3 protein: CAWSPGLAGGGSDTQYF. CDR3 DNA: TGTGCCTGGAGTCCGGGACTAGCGGGAGGAGGATCAGATACGCAGTATTTT.

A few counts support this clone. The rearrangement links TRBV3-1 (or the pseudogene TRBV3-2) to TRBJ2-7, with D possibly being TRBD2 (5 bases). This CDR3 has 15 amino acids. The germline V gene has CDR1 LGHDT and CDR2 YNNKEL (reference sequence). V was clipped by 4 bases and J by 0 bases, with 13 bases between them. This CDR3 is CASSPGTQSSYEQYF. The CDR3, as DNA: TGTGCCAGCAGCCCGGGAACTCAAAGCTCCTACGAGCAGTACTTC.

CDR3 DNA: TGTGCCAGCAGCCAGACAACCAGTTACCCTAGCACAGATACGCAGTATTTT. It encodes CASSQTTSYPSTDTQYF. The chain is built from TRBV4-2 and TRBJ2-3; D is unresolved. The CDR3 consists of 17 residues. Trimming pared 3 bases from V and 0 bases from J, leaving 16 bases between. The V gene's germline CDR1 is LGHNA and CDR2 YNFKEQ.

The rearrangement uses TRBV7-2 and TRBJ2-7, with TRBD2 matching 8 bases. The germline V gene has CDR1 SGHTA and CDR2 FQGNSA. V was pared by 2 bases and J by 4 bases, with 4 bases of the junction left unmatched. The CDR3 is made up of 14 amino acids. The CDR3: CASSLSSGRYEQYF. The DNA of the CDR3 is TGTGCCAGCAGCTTATCAAGCGGGAGATACGAGCAGTACTTC.

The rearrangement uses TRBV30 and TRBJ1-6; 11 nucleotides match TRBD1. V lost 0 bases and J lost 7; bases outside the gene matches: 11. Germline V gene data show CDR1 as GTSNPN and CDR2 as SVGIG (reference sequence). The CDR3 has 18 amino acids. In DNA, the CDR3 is TGTGCCTGGAGTGTATCCCCGGGACAGGGGGTTCGGAATTCACCCCTCCACTTT. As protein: CAWSVSPGQGVRNSPLHF.

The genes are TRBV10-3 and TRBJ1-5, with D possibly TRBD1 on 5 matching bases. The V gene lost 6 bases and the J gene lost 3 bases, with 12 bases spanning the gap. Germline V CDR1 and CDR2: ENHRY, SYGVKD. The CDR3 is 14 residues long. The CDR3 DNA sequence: TGTGCCATCAGCCAAACAGGAGACAATCAGCCCCAGCATTTT. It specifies CAISQTGDNQPQHF.

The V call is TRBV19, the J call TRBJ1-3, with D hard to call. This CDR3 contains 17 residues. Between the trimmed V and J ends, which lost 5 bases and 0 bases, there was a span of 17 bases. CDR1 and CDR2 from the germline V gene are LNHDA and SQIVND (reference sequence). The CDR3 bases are TGTGCCAGTAGTCGTGGAGGCTTGGGAAGCTCTGGAAACACCATATATTTT. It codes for CASSRGGLGSSGNTIYF.

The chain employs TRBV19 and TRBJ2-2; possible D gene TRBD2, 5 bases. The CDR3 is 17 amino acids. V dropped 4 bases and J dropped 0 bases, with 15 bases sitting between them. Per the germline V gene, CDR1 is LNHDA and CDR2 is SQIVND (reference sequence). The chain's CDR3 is CASSKTRSGPNTGELFF. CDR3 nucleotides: TGTGCCAGTAGTAAGACCCGGAGCGGTCCGAACACCGGGGAGCTGTTTTTT.

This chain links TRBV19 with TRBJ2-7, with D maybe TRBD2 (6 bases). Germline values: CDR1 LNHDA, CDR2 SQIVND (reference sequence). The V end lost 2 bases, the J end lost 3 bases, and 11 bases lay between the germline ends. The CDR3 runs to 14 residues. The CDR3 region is CASSIMGRNYEQYF. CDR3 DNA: TGTGCCAGTAGTATAATGGGGAGGAACTACGAGCAGTACTTC.

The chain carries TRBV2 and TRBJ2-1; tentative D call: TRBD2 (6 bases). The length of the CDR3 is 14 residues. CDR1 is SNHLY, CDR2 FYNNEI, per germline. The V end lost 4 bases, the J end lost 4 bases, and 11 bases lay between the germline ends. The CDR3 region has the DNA TGTGCCAGCAGTGTAGTAGCGGCTTACAATGAGCAGTTCTTC. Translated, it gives CASSVVAAYNEQFF. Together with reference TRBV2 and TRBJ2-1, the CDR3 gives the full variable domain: EPEVTQTPSHQVTQMGQEVILRCVPISNHLYFYWYRQILGQKVEFLVSFYNNEISEKSEIFDDQFSVERPDGSNFTLKIRSTKLEDSAMYFCASSVVAAYNEQFFGPGTRLTVL.

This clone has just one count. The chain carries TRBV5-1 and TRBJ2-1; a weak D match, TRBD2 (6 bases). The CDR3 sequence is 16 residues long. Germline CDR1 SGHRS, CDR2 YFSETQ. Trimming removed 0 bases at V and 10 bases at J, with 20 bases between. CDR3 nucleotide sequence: TGCGCCAGCAGCTTGGCCTTAGCGGTCGGGGAAAGGGAGCAGTTCTTC. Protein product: CASSLALAVGEREQFF.

As DNA, the CDR3 is TGTGCCAGCATACAGGGGGCTAACTATGGCTACACCTTC. Translating it yields CASIQGANYGYTF. V is TRBV6-6 and J is TRBJ1-2, with TRBD1 matching over 8 bases. Per the germline V gene, CDR1 is MNHNY and CDR2 is SVGAGI (reference sequence). V was pared by 7 bases and J by 0 bases, with 1 base of the junction left unmatched. The CDR3 is 13 residues long.

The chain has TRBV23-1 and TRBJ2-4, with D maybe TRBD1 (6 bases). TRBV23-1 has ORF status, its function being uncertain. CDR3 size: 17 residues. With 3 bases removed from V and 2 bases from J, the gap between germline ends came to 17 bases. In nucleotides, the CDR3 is TGCGCCAGCAGTCACATACGCGGACAGAGTCCCAAAAACATTCAGTACTTC. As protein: CASSHIRGQSPKNIQYF.

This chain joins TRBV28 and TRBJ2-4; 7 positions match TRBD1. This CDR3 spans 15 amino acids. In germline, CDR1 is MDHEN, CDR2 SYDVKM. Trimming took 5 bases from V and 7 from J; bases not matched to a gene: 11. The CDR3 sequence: CASSTPTGYGNIQYF. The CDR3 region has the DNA TGTGCCAGCAGTACCCCGACAGGGTACGGCAACATTCAGTACTTC.

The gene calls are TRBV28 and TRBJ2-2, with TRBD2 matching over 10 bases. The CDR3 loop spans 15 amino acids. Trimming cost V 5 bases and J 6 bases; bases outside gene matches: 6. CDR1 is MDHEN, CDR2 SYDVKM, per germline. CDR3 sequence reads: CASSGLAGVSGELFF. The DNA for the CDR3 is TGTGCCAGCAGTGGGCTAGCGGGAGTTTCCGGGGAGCTGTTTTTT.

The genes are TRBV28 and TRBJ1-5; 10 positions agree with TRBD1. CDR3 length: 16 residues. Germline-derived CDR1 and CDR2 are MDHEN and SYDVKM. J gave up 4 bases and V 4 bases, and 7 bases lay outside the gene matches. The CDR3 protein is CASSSLPGQGNQPQHF. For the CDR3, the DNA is TGTGCCAGCAGTTCTTTGCCGGGACAGGGGAATCAGCCCCAGCATTTT.

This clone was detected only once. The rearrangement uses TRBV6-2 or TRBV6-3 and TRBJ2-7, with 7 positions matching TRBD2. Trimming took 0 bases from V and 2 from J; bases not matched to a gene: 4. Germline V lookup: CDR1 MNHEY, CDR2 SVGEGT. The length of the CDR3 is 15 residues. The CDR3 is CASSYSPGGAYEQYF. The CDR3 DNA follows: TGTGCCAGCAGTTACTCGCCGGGAGGAGCCTACGAGCAGTACTTC.

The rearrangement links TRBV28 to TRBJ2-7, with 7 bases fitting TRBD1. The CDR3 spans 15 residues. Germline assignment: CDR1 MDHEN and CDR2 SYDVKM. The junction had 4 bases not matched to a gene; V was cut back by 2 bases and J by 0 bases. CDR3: CASSLGDSSSYEQYF. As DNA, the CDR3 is TGTGCCAGCAGTTTAGGGGACAGCAGCTCCTACGAGCAGTACTTC.

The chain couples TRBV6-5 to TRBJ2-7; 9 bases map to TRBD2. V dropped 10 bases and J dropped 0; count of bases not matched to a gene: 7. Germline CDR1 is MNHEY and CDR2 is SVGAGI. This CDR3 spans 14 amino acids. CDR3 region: CATFGGGDSYEQYF. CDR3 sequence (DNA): TGTGCCACCTTTGGCGGGGGGGACTCCTACGAGCAGTACTTC.

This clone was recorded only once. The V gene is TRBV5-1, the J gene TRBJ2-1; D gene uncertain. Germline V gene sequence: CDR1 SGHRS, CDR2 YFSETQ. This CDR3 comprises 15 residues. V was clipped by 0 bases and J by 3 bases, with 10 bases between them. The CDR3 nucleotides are TGCGCCAGCAGCTTGGGCGTAGGAGACTACAATGAGCAGTTCTTC. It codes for CASSLGVGDYNEQFF.

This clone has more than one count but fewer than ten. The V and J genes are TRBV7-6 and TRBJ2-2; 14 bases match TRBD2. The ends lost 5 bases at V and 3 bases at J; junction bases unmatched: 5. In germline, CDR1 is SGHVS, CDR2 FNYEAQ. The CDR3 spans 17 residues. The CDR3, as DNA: TGTGCCAGCAGCCCGGGACTAGCGGGAGACTACACCGGGGAGCTGTTTTTT. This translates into CASSPGLAGDYTGELFF.